This T cell receptor (beta chain) was profiled in a study of blood T cell repertoires in COVID-19. Participants came from some 23 US areas, aged about 18 to 95 years. Participants were placed into cohorts based on the clinical history they reported. Original processing methods: Reference gene primers were amplified, and this amplification served to estimate nucleated cell counts. Libraries were prepared by immunoSEQ multiplex PCR; TCRdb keeps only in-frame clonotypes and omits some of them. V, J and clone size reflect that table, while D and trimming were determined from the DNA. This sample has around 190,000 clones, with roughly 87% found just once. This CDR3 is 17 amino acids long. The J segment lost 4 bases and the V segment lost 1 base, leaving 11 bases of the junction unmatched. The germline V gene has CDR1 MNHEY and CDR2 SMNVEV (reference sequence).

This TCR derives from a man aged 18 to 30 with acute COVID-19. Sequenced: PBMCs or T cells enriched from blood (not recorded which). V gene TRBV27 combines with J gene TRBJ2-7; 9 bases align to TRBD1. Here the CDR3 reads CASSLFRDRDFGYEQYF. Here the CDR3 DNA reads TGTGCCAGCAGTTTATTCCGGGACAGGGACTTTGGGTACGAGCAGTACTTC.